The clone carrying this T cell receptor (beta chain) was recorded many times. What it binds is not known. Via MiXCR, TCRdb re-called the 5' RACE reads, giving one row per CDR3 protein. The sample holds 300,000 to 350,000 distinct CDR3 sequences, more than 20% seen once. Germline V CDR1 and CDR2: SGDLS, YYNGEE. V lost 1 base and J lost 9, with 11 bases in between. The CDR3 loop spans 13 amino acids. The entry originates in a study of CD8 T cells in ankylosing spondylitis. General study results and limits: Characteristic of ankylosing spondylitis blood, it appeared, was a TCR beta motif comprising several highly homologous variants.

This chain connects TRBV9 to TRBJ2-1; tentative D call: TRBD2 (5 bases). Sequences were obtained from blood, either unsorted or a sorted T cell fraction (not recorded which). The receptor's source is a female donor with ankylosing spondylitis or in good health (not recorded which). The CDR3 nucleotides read TGTGCCAGCAGCGTATCCACTGCGGGTGAGCAGTTCTTC. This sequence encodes CASSVSTAGEQFF.